The rows below give T cell receptor beta chains drawn from one sample of a study of T cell responses to AZD1222 COVID-19 vaccine. The method was immunoSEQ multiplex PCR; TCRdb's version includes in-frame clones alone and lacks a portion of them. The data contain about 120,000 clones, about 90% of them seen just once; the ten biggest clones take up around 15%. This specimen consisted of peripheral blood, obtained on day 0 of AZD1222 vaccination. Receptors originate from an adult in good health. The CDR3 runs from the conserved cysteine through the conserved F or W. A D gene is named only where the DNA matches it firmly. Size is stated for part of the rows, as once, few or many counts, or as a class when the clone is expanded.

d_gene: .
v_gene: TRBV6-6
abundance: .
j_gene: TRBJ2-3
CDR3nt: TGTGCCAGCAGATTTGGAGGGGCAGATACGCAGTATTTT
CDR3aa: CASRFGGADTQYF

d_gene: TRBD1
v_gene: TRBV5-1
abundance: .
j_gene: TRBJ1-4
CDR3nt: TGCGCCAGCAGCTTGGTTTTTGAGGGGGCCGGGGCTAATGAAAAACTGTTTTTT
CDR3aa: CASSLVFEGAGANEKLFF

d_gene: .
v_gene: TRBV6-1
abundance: .
j_gene: TRBJ1-1
CDR3nt: TGTGCCAGCAGTGAAGACCTTTTCGGCGCTAGGGCCACTGAAGCTTTCTTT
CDR3aa: CASSEDLFGARATEAFF

d_gene: .
v_gene: TRBV4-1
abundance: .
j_gene: TRBJ1-1
CDR3nt: TGCGCCAGCAGCCAAGATATTGGGTCTCTGGGTGAAGCTTTCTTT
CDR3aa: CASSQDIGSLGEAFF

d_gene: TRBD1
v_gene: TRBV7-6
abundance: .
j_gene: TRBJ2-7
CDR3nt: TGTGCCAGCAGCCCCCTAGACAGGGAGACAAACGAGCAGTACTTC
CDR3aa: CASSPLDRETNEQYF

d_gene: .
v_gene: TRBV6-5
abundance: once
j_gene: TRBJ1-2
CDR3nt: TGTGCCAGCAGCGTTGGTGGCGGGTATGGCTACACCTTC
CDR3aa: CASSVGGGYGYTF

d_gene: TRBD2
v_gene: TRBV19
abundance: once
j_gene: TRBJ2-3
CDR3nt: TGTGCCAGTAGTTCCTGGACTAGCGCGAGCACAGATACGCAGTATTTT
CDR3aa: CASSSWTSASTDTQYF

d_gene: .
v_gene: TRBV7-9
abundance: .
j_gene: TRBJ1-3
CDR3nt: TGTGCCAGCAGCTTGGGGGCGGTAGGAAACACCATATATTTT
CDR3aa: CASSLGAVGNTIYF

d_gene: .
v_gene: TRBV7-9
abundance: .
j_gene: TRBJ1-5
CDR3nt: TGTGCCAGCAGCTTAACCCCTTGGGATCAGCCCCAGCATTTT
CDR3aa: CASSLTPWDQPQHF

d_gene: .
v_gene: TRBV5-6
abundance: .
j_gene: TRBJ2-7
CDR3nt: TGTGCCAGCAGCTTGGAACCGTCAGGCCTCTACGAGCAGTACTTC
CDR3aa: CASSLEPSGLYEQYF

d_gene: .
v_gene: TRBV2
abundance: .
j_gene: TRBJ1-3
CDR3nt: TGTGCCAGCAGTGACGGCAACCCTGGAAACACCATATATTTT
CDR3aa: CASSDGNPGNTIYF

d_gene: .
v_gene: TRBV27
abundance: .
j_gene: TRBJ2-7
CDR3nt: TGTGCCAGCAGTTTTTGGCGTGGCGAGCAGTACTTC
CDR3aa: CASSFWRGEQYF

d_gene: .
v_gene: TRBV5-1
abundance: .
j_gene: TRBJ1-2
CDR3nt: TGCGCCAGCAGCTTGGATACGGGAGGCTACACCTTC
CDR3aa: CASSLDTGGYTF

d_gene: .
v_gene: TRBV2
abundance: .
j_gene: TRBJ2-1
CDR3nt: TGTGCCACTCCGGGACACCCACGGGATGAGCAGTTCTTC
CDR3aa: CATPGHPRDEQFF

d_gene: .
v_gene: TRBV28
abundance: .
j_gene: TRBJ2-5
CDR3nt: TGTGCCAGCAGCTTCAGAAACCTCCAAGAGACCCAGTACTTC
CDR3aa: CASSFRNLQETQYF

d_gene: TRBD1
v_gene: TRBV7-2
abundance: .
j_gene: TRBJ2-3
CDR3nt: TGTGCCAGCAGCTCTGGACAGGTACGACGCACAGATACGCAGTATTTT
CDR3aa: CASSSGQVRRTDTQYF

d_gene: TRBD2
v_gene: TRBV28
abundance: .
j_gene: TRBJ2-1
CDR3nt: TGTGCCTCGACGACCACCCAGACTAGCGGGGGGTACAATGAGCAGTTCTTC
CDR3aa: CASTTTQTSGGYNEQFF

d_gene: .
v_gene: TRBV5-1
abundance: .
j_gene: TRBJ2-1
CDR3nt: TGCGCCAGCACCAATAGCGGCCACGGGGAGCAGTTCTTC
CDR3aa: CASTNSGHGEQFF

d_gene: .
v_gene: TRBV7-8
abundance: .
j_gene: TRBJ2-2
CDR3nt: TGTGCCAGCAGCTTTACAGGGCCGAACACCGGGGAGCTGTTTTTT
CDR3aa: CASSFTGPNTGELFF

d_gene: .
v_gene: TRBV7-9
abundance: .
j_gene: TRBJ1-6
CDR3nt: TGTGCCAGCAGCTTAGGGGATTTCAGTTCACCCCTCCACTTT
CDR3aa: CASSLGDFSSPLHF